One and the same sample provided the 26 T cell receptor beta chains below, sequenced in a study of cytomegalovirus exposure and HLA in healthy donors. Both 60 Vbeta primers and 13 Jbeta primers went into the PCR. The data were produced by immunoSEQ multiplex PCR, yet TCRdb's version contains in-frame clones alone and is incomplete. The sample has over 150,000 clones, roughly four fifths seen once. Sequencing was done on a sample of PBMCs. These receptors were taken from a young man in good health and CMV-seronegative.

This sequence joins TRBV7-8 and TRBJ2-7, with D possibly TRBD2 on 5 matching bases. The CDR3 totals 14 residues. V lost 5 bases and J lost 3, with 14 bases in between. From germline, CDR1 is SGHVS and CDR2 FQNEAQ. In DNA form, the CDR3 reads TGTGCCAGCAGCCGTCGTCAGCGGCTCTACGAGCAGTACTTC. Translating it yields CASSRRQRLYEQYF.

The CDR3 spells CASSYPRLETEAFF. Here the CDR3 DNA reads TGTGCCAGCAGTTACCCGAGGCTCGAGACTGAAGCTTTCTTT. This sequence joins TRBV6-5 and TRBJ1-1; D uncertain. The length of the CDR3 is 14 residues. Trimming removed 2 bases from V and 5 bases from J, with 12 bases in between. Germline CDR1 and CDR2: MNHEY and SVGAGI.

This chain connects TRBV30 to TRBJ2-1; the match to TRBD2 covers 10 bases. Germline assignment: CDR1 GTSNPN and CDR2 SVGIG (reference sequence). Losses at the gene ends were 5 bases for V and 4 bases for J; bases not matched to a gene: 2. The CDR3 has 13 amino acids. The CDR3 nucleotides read TGTGCCTGGGGGACTAGCGATTACAATGAGCAGTTCTTC. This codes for CAWGTSDYNEQFF. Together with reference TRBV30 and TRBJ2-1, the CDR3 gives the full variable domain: SQTIHQWPATLVQPVGSPLSLECTVEGTSNPNLYWYRQAAGRGLQLLFYSVGIGQISSEVPQNLSASRPQDRQFILSSKKLLLSDSGFYLCAWGTSDYNEQFFGPGTRLTVL.

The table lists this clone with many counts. The CDR3 DNA sequence: TGCGCCAGCAGCCAGGGACTAGAGGCAGATACGCAGTATTTT. Protein sequence: CASSQGLEADTQYF. The genes are TRBV4-3 and TRBJ2-3; 8 nucleotides align to TRBD2. The trim removed 3 bases at V and 4 bases at J, leaving 3 bases unmatched. The CDR3 is 14 amino acids. Germline CDR1 reads LGHNA; CDR2 reads YSLEER.

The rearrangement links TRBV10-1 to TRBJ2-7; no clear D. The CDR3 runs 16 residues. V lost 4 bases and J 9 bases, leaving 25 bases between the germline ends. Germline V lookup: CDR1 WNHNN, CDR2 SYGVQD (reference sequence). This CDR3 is CASSGRNPPTSPAQYF. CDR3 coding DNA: TGCGCCAGCAGTGGGCGGAATCCTCCTACGAGTCCCGCGCAGTACTTC.

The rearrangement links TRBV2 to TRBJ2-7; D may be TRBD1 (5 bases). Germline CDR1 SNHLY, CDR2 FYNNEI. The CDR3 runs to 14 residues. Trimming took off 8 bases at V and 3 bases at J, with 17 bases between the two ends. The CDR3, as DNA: TGTGCCAGCGGTAGGGGTAAGAAGGACTACGAGCAGTACTTC. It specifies CASGRGKKDYEQYF.

The CDR3 reads CASSPTSTHSNQPQHF. In DNA form, the CDR3 reads TGCGCCAGCAGCCCCACGTCCACACATAGCAATCAGCCCCAGCATTTT. The chain links TRBV4-3 to TRBJ1-5; D gene unclear. This CDR3 region has 16 residues. Per germline, CDR1 LGHNA and CDR2 YSLEER. V lost 4 bases, J lost 0 bases, and 13 bases lay in between.

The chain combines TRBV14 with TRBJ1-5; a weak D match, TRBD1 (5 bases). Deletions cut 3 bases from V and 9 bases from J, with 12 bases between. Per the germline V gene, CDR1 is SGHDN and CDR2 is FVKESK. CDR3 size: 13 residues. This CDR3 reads CASSHGWGGPQHF. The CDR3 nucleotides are TGTGCCAGCAGCCATGGTTGGGGGGGGCCCCAGCATTTT. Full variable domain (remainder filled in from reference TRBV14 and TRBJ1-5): EAGVTQFPSHSVIEKGQTVTLRCDPISGHDNLYWYRRVMGKEIKFLLHFVKESKQDESGMPNNRFLAERTGGTYSTLKVQPAELEDSGVYFCASSHGWGGPQHFGDGTRLSIL.

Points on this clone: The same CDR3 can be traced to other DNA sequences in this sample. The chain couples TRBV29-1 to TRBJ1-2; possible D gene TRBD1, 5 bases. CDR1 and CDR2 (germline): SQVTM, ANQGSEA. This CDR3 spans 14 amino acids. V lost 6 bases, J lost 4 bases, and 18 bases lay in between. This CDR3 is CSVTRKDIPYGYTF. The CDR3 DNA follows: TGCAGCGTGACTCGGAAGGACATACCCTATGGCTACACCTTC.

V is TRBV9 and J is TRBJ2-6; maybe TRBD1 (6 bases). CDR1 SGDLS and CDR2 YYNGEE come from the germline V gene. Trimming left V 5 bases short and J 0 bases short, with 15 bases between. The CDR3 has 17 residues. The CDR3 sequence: CASSWRGGPSGANVLTF. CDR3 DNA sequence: TGTGCCAGCAGTTGGAGAGGGGGACCCTCTGGGGCCAACGTCCTGACTTTC.

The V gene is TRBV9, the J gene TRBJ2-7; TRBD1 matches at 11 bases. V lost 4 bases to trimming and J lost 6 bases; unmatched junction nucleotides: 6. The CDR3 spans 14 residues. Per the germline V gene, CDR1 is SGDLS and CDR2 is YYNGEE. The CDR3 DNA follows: TGTGCCAGCAGCAGCACCGGGACAGGGGGCGAGCAGTACTTC. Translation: CASSSTGTGGEQYF.

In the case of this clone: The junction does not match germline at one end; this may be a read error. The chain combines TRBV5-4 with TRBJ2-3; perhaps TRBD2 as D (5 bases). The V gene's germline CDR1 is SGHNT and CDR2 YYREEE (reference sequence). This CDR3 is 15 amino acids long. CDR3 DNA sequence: TGCGCCAGCAGCCAACAAGCGGACGGGGCAGATACGCAGTATTTT. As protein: CASSQQADGADTQYF.

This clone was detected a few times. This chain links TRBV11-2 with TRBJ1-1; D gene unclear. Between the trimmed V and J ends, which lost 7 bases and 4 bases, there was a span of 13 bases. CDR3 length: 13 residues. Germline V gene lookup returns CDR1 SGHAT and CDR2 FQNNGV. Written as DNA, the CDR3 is TGTGCCAGCATCCCGGACGGGAGCACTGAAGCTTTCTTT. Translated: CASIPDGSTEAFF. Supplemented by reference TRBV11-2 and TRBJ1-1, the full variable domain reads EAGVAQSPRYKIIEKRQSVAFWCNPISGHATLYWYQQILGQGPKLLIQFQNNGVVDDSQLPKDRFSAERLKGVDSTLKIQPAKLEDSAVYLCASIPDGSTEAFFGQGTRLTVV.

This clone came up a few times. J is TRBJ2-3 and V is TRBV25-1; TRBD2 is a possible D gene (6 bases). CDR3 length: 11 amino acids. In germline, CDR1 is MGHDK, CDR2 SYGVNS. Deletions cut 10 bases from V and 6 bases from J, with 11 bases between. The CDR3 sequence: CATGGGDTQYF. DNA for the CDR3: TGTGCCACTGGAGGAGGGGATACGCAGTATTTT.

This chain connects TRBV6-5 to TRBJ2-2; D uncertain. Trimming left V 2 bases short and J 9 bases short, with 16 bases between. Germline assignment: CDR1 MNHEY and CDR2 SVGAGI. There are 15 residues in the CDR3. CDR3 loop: CASSYRGPYSRELFF. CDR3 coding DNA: TGTGCCAGCAGTTACAGAGGCCCTTACTCTCGGGAGCTGTTTTTT.

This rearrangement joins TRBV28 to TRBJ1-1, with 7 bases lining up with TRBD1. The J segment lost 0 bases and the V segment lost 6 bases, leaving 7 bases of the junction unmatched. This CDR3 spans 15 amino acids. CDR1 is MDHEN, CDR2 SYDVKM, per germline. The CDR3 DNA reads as TGTGCCAGCAGCTCAGGGGGACAGCTGAACACTGAAGCTTTCTTT. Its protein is CASSSGGQLNTEAFF.

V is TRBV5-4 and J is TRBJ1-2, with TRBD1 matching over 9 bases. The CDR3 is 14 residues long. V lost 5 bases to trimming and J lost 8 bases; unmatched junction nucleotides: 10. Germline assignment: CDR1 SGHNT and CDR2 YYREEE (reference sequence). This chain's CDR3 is CASRTGTGTPGYTF. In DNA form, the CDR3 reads TGTGCCAGCAGGACCGGGACAGGGACGCCGGGCTACACCTTC.

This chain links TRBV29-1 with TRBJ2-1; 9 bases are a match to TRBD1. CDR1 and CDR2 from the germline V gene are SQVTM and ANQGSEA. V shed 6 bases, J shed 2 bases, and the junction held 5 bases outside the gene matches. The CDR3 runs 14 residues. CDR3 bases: TGCAGCGTGGGGACAGGGAGGCCCTACAATGAGCAGTTCTTC. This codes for CSVGTGRPYNEQFF.

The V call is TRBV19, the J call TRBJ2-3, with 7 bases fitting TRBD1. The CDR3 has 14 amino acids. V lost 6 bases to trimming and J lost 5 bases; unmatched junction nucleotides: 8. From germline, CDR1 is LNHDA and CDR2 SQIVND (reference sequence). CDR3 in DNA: TGTGCCAGTAGCCGGGGACAGTTTGTAGATACGCAGTATTTT. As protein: CASSRGQFVDTQYF. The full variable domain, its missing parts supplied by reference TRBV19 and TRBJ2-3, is DGGITQSPKYLFRKEGQNVTLSCEQNLNHDAMYWYRQDPGQGLRLIYYSQIVNDFQKGDIAEGYSVSREKKESFPLTVTSAQKNPTAFYLCASSRGQFVDTQYFGPGTRLTVL.

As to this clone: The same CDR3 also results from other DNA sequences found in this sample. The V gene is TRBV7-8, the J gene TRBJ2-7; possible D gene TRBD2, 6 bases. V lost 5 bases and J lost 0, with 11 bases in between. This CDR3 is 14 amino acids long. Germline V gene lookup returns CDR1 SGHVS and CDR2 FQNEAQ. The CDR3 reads CASSPREPSYEQYF. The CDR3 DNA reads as TGTGCCAGCAGCCCGCGGGAACCCTCCTACGAGCAGTACTTC.

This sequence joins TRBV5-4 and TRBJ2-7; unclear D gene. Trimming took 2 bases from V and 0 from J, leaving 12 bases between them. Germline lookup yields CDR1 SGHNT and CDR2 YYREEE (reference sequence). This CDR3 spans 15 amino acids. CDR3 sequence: CASSLSPDFSYEQYF. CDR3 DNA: TGTGCCAGCAGCTTATCCCCTGACTTCTCCTACGAGCAGTACTTC. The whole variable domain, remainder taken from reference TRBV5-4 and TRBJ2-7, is ETGVTQSPTHLIKTRGQQVTLRCSSQSGHNTVSWYQQALGQGPQFIFQYYREEENGRGNFPPRFSGLQFPNYSSELNVNALELDDSALYLCASSLSPDFSYEQYFGPGTRLTVT.

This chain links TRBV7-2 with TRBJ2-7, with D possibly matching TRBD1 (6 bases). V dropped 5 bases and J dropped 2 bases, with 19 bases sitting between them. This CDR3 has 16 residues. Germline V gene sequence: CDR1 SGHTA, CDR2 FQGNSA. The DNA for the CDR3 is TGTGCCAGCAGCCCCTCCCCCGGGACATTGCCCTACGAGCAGTACTTC. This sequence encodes CASSPSPGTLPYEQYF.

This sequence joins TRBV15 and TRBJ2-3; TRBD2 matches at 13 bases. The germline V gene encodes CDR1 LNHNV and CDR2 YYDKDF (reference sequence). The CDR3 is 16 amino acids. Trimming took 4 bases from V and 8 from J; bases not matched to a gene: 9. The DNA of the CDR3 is TGTGCCACCAGCATCTCACGGACTAGCGGGAGAGGTACGCAGTATTTT. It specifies CATSISRTSGRGTQYF.

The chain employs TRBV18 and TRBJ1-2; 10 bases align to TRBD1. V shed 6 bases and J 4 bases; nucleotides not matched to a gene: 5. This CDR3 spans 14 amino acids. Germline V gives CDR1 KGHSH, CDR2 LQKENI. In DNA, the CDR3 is TGTGCCAGCTCTCGACAGGGGGCATCCTATGGCTACACCTTC. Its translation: CASSRQGASYGYTF.

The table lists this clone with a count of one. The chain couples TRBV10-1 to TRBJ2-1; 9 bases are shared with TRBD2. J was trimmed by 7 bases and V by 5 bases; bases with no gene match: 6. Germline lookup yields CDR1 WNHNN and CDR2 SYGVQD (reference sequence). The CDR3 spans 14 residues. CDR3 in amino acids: CASSYSGRRNEQFF. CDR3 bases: TGCGCCAGCAGTTACAGCGGGAGGAGGAATGAGCAGTTCTTC.

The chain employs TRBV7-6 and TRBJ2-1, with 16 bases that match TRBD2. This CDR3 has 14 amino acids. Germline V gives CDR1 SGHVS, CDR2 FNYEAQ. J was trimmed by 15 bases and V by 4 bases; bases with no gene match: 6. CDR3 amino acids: CASSSGLAGGVPFF. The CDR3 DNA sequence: TGTGCCAGCAGCTCGGGACTAGCGGGAGGGGTCCCGTTCTTC.